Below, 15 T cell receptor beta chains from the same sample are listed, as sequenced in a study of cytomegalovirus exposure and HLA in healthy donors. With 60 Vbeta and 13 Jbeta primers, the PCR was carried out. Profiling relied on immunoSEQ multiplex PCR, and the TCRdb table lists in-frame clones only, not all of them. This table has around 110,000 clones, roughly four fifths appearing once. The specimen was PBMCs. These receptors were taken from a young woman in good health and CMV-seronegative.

In nucleotides, the CDR3 is TGTGCCAGCAGCTTGACGACAGTCCTCAATCAGCCCCAGCATTTT. Translating it yields CASSLTTVLNQPQHF. The genes are TRBV5-8 and TRBJ1-5; D is possibly TRBD1 (5 bases). Trimming took 1 base from V and 3 from J, leaving 11 bases between them. Germline V lookup: CDR1 SGHTS, CDR2 YDEGEE. CDR3 length: 15 residues.

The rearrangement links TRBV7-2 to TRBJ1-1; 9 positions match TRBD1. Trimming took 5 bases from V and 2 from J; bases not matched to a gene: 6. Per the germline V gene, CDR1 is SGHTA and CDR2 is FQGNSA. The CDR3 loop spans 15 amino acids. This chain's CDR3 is CASSPRTGANTEAFF. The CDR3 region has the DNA TGTGCCAGCAGCCCTCGGACAGGGGCCAACACTGAAGCTTTCTTT. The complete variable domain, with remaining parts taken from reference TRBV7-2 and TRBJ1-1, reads GAGVSQSPSNKVTEKGKDVELRCDPISGHTALYWYRQSLGQGLEFLIYFQGNSAPDKSGLPSDRFSAERTGGSVSTLTIQRTQQEDSAVYLCASSPRTGANTEAFFGQGTRLTVV.

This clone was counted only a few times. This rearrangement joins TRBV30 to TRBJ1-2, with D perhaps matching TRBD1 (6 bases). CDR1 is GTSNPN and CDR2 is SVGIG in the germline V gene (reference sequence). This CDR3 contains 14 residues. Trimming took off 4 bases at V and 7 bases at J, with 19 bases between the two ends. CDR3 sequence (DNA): TGTGCCTGGACCCTGGGGGGGGGCACTAGTGGCTACACCTTC. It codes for CAWTLGGGTSGYTF.

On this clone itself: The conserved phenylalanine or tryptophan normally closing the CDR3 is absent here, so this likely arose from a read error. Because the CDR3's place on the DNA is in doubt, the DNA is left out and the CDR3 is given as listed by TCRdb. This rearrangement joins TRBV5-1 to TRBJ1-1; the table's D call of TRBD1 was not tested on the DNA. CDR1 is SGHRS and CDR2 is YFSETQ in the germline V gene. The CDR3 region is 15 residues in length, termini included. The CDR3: CASSLGRGRVPEALV.

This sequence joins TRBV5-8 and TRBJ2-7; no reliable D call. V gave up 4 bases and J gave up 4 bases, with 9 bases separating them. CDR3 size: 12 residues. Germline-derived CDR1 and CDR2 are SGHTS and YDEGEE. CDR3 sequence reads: CASSNSRYEQYF. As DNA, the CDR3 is TGTGCCAGCAGCAATAGCAGATACGAGCAGTACTTC.

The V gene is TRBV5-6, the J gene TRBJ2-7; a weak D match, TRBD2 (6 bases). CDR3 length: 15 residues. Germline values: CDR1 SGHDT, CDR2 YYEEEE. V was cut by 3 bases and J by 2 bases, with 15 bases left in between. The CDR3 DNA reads TGTGCCAGCAGCTGGGGCGGAGGGGATCCCTACGAGCAGTACTTC. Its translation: CASSWGGGDPYEQYF. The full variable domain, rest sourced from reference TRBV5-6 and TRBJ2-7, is DAGVTQSPTHLIKTRGQQVTLRCSPKSGHDTVSWYQQALGQGPQFIFQYYEEEERQRGNFPDRFSGHQFPNYSSELNVNALLLGDSALYLCASSWGGGDPYEQYFGPGTRLTVT.

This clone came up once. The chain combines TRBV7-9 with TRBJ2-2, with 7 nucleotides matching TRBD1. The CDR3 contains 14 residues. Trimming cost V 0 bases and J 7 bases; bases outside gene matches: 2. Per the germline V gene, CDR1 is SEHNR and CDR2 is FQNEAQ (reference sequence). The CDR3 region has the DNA TGTGCCAGCAGCTTAGCACAGGGGTACGGGGAGCTGTTTTTT. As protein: CASSLAQGYGELFF.

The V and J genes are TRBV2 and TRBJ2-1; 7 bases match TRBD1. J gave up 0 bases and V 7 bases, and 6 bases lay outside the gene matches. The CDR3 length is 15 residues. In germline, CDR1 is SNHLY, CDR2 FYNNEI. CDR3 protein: CASKAGGFSYNEQFF. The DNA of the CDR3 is TGTGCCAGCAAAGCAGGGGGATTCTCCTACAATGAGCAGTTCTTC.

CDR3 coding DNA: TGTGCCAGCAGTGAAGGGGCCTTCGGTGAAAAACTGTTTTTT. Its translation is CASSEGAFGEKLFF. The chain uses TRBV6-1 and TRBJ1-4; D remains ambiguous. CDR1 and CDR2 (germline): MNHNS, SASEGT. Trimming stripped 1 base from V and 7 bases from J, with 10 bases between. The CDR3 spans 14 residues.

The CDR3 spells CASSQDFWGQDKDTQYF. The CDR3 region has the DNA TGCGCCAGCAGCCAAGATTTCTGGGGACAGGATAAGGATACGCAGTATTTT. This chain links TRBV4-1 with TRBJ2-3; 8 bases match TRBD1. The CDR3 is 17 residues long. V shed 0 bases and J 6 bases; nucleotides not matched to a gene: 11. CDR1 and CDR2 from the germline V gene are MGHRA and YSYEKL.

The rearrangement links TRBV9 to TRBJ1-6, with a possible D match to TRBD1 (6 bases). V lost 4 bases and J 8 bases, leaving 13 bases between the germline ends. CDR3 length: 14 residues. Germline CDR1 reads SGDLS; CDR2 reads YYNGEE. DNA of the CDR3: TGTGCCAGCAGCCCCATCGCAGGGGATTCACCCCTCCACTTT. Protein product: CASSPIAGDSPLHF.

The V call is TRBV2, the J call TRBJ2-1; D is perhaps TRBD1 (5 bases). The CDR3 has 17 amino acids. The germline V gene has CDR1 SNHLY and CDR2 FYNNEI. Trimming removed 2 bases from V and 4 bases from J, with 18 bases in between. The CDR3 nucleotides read TGTGCCAGCAGTGAACAGGGCTCGGCCCATACATACAATGAGCAGTTCTTC. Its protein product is CASSEQGSAHTYNEQFF.

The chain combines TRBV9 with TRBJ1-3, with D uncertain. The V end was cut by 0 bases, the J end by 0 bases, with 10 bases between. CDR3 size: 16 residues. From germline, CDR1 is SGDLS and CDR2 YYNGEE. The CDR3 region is CASSVGPGSSGNTIYF. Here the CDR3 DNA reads TGTGCCAGCAGCGTAGGTCCGGGGAGCTCTGGAAACACCATATATTTT.

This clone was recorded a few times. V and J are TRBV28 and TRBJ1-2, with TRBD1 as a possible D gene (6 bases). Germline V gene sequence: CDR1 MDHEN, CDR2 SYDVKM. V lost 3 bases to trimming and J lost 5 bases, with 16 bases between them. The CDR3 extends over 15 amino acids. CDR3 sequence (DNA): TGTGCCAGCAGTTTTCTACAGGGTAGATTGTATGGCTACACCTTC. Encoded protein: CASSFLQGRLYGYTF.

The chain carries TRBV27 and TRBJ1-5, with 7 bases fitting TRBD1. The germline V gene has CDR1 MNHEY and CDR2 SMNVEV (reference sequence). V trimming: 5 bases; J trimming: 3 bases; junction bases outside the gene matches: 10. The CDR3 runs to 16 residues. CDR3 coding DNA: TGTGCCAGCAGTACGACAGGGACGGGGCCCAATCAGCCCCAGCATTTT. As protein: CASSTTGTGPNQPQHF.